Below are 26 T cell receptor beta chains sequenced from a single sample in a study of cytomegalovirus exposure and HLA in healthy donors. This PCR relied on a set of 60 Vbeta primers and 13 Jbeta primers. Method: immunoSEQ multiplex PCR; TCRdb's copy keeps in-frame clones and lacks some. The data contain about 110,000 clones, roughly 71% of them seen just once; the ten biggest clones take up approximately 10%. Sequenced sample: PBMCs. The receptors were gathered from a man aged 35 to 55 in good health and CMV-seropositive.

The rearrangement uses TRBV19 and TRBJ2-7, with D maybe TRBD1 (6 bases). V shed 6 bases and J shed 3 bases, with 15 bases lying between them. The V gene's germline CDR1 is LNHDA and CDR2 SQIVND (reference sequence). The CDR3 length is 14 residues. The CDR3 sequence: CASSSGQTLYEQYV. The CDR3 DNA reads TGTGCCAGTAGCAGTGGACAGACCCTCTACGAGCAGTACGTC.

The V and J genes are TRBV19 and TRBJ1-1; perhaps TRBD1 as D (6 bases). This CDR3 has 13 residues. Looked up from germline, CDR1 is LNHDA and CDR2 is SQIVND (reference sequence). The ends were cut back, 7 bases at V and 1 base at J, with 10 bases in the middle. The CDR3 loop is CASMGASNTEAFF. In nucleotides, the CDR3 is TGTGCCAGTATGGGGGCCTCGAACACTGAAGCTTTCTTT.

This rearrangement joins TRBV6-5 to TRBJ2-1, with TRBD1 matching over 8 bases. The CDR3 consists of 15 residues. V lost 2 bases, J lost 4 bases, and 4 bases stayed unmatched. Looked up from germline, CDR1 is MNHEY and CDR2 is SVGAGI. This CDR3 is CASSYDGQGYNEQFF. Here the CDR3 DNA reads TGTGCCAGCAGTTACGACGGACAGGGATACAATGAGCAGTTCTTC.

The chain has TRBV28 and TRBJ2-1, with D possibly being TRBD2 (6 bases). Trimming took 3 bases from V and 4 from J, leaving 22 bases between them. The CDR3 consists of 18 residues. Germline-derived CDR1 and CDR2 are MDHEN and SYDVKM. This CDR3 reads CASSLGTGGIVQYNEQFF. DNA for the CDR3: TGTGCCAGCAGTTTGGGGACTGGAGGGATTGTTCAGTACAATGAGCAGTTCTTC.

This clone was detected only a few times. V and J are TRBV6-1 and TRBJ1-3, with 8 bases lining up with TRBD1. V was clipped by 3 bases and J by 4 bases; unmatched bases: 5. The CDR3 runs 15 residues. Germline assignment: CDR1 MNHNS and CDR2 SASEGT. The CDR3 DNA is TGTGCCAGCAGTGAGGGGACAGGTCTCGGAAACACCATATATTTT. Amino acids: CASSEGTGLGNTIYF.

CDR3 coding DNA: TGCGCCAGCAGCCAAGATCCCCAGGGAGGGTACCAGCCCCAGCATTTT. It is translated as CASSQDPQGGYQPQHF. V gene TRBV4-1 combines with J gene TRBJ1-5; TRBD1 might be the D (5 bases). V was cut by 0 bases and J by 7 bases, with 16 bases left in between. Germline V CDR1 and CDR2: MGHRA, YSYEKL. CDR3 length: 16 residues.

V usage is TRBV5-1 and J usage is TRBJ2-3, with D possibly being TRBD2 (6 bases). V was shortened by 2 bases and J by 2 bases, with 9 bases between the two germline ends. CDR1 is SGHRS, CDR2 YFSETQ, per germline. This CDR3 is 14 amino acids long. The CDR3 DNA reads TGCGCCAGCAGCTTCGCGGGATTCACAGATACGCAGTATTTT. Its protein is CASSFAGFTDTQYF.

This clone was picked up a small number of times. This chain connects TRBV4-2 to TRBJ2-7; 7 bases fit TRBD2. CDR1 LGHNA and CDR2 YNFKEQ come from the germline V gene. This CDR3 is 18 amino acids long. The junction had 13 bases not matched to a gene; V was cut back by 0 bases and J by 2 bases. CDR3 region: CASSQDSTSWGRAYEQYF. CDR3 bases: TGTGCCAGCAGCCAAGATTCAACCAGTTGGGGGAGGGCCTACGAGCAGTACTTC.

This rearrangement joins TRBV7-9 to TRBJ1-3; D is undetermined. Per germline, CDR1 SEHNR and CDR2 FQNEAQ (reference sequence). V lost 1 base, J lost 4 bases, and 8 bases lay in between. This CDR3 contains 14 residues. Here the CDR3 reads CASSLDGRGNTIYF. CDR3 in DNA: TGTGCCAGCAGCTTAGATGGTAGAGGAAACACCATATATTTT.

The genes are TRBV11-2 and TRBJ2-2, with 7 bases aligning to TRBD1. V was clipped by 5 bases and J by 8 bases; unmatched bases: 14. Germline values: CDR1 SGHAT, CDR2 FQNNGV. The CDR3 contains 16 residues. CDR3 region: CASSPRGPSLKGELFF. CDR3 nucleotides: TGTGCCAGCAGCCCGAGGGGGCCTAGTTTAAAGGGGGAGCTGTTTTTT.

The chain is built from TRBV19 and TRBJ2-7; 7 bases agree with TRBD1. CDR1 and CDR2 from the germline V gene are LNHDA and SQIVND (reference sequence). Trimming cost V 3 bases and J 1 base; bases outside gene matches: 0. This CDR3 region has 13 residues. The chain's CDR3 is CASSMDRSYEQYF. DNA for the CDR3: TGTGCCAGTAGTATGGACAGGTCCTACGAGCAGTACTTC. Based on the CDR3 plus reference TRBV19 and TRBJ2-7, the full variable domain is DGGITQSPKYLFRKEGQNVTLSCEQNLNHDAMYWYRQDPGQGLRLIYYSQIVNDFQKGDIAEGYSVSREKKESFPLTVTSAQKNPTAFYLCASSMDRSYEQYFGPGTRLTVT.

The V gene is TRBV28, the J gene TRBJ2-7; a weak D match, TRBD1 (6 bases). The CDR3 has 12 amino acids. The germline V and J ends were trimmed by 10 bases and 2 bases, with 12 bases remaining between them. Germline V gene sequence: CDR1 MDHEN, CDR2 SYDVKM. As DNA, the CDR3 is TGTGCCACCTCGACAGGCGCCTACGAGCAGTACTTC. Encoded protein: CATSTGAYEQYF.

This clone was picked up one time. The rearrangement joins TRBV27 to TRBJ1-1; the D is unclear. Trimming pared 4 bases from V and 3 bases from J, leaving 12 bases between. The V gene's germline CDR1 is MNHEY and CDR2 SMNVEV (reference sequence). CDR3 size: 14 residues. CDR3 sequence (DNA): TGTGCCAGCAGTTCCACGGGTATGGACACTGAAGCTTTCTTT. Protein product: CASSSTGMDTEAFF.

This clone turned up a few times. The chain combines TRBV5-4 with TRBJ2-6, with 8 bases identical to TRBD2. The J segment lost 4 bases and the V segment lost 3 bases, leaving 9 bases of the junction unmatched. The V gene's germline CDR1 is SGHNT and CDR2 YYREEE (reference sequence). CDR3 length: 17 residues. The DNA for the CDR3 is TGTGCCAGCAGCTCCGCTAAAGCGGGAGCGGGGGCCAACGTCCTGACTTTC. The encoded protein is CASSSAKAGAGANVLTF.

The chain carries TRBV7-9 and TRBJ1-3; weak D call: TRBD1 (5 bases). The CDR3 is 15 residues long. The V and J ends lost 5 bases and 2 bases respectively, with 13 bases between them. CDR1 and CDR2 (germline): SEHNR, FQNEAQ (reference sequence). CDR3 DNA sequence: TGTGCCAGCAGCACGAGTACAGGCCCTGGAAACACCATATATTTT. Encoded protein: CASSTSTGPGNTIYF.

This chain uses TRBV27 with TRBJ1-2, with a weak D call TRBD1 (5 bases). The V gene lost 4 bases and the J gene lost 4 bases, with 16 bases spanning the gap. This CDR3 contains 15 residues. Germline CDR1 MNHEY, CDR2 SMNVEV (reference sequence). The CDR3 sequence: CASSSQGIISYGYTF. Here the CDR3 DNA reads TGTGCCAGCAGTTCCCAGGGTATTATCAGCTATGGCTACACCTTC.

There are a few counts of this clone. The chain employs TRBV29-1 and TRBJ2-7, with 9 positions matching TRBD1. V shed 5 bases, J shed 3 bases, and the junction held 14 bases outside the gene matches. Germline CDR1 is SQVTM and CDR2 is ANQGSEA. The CDR3 consists of 16 residues. The CDR3: CSVLKQGASSIYEQYF. For the CDR3, the DNA is TGCAGCGTTCTTAAACAGGGGGCGTCTAGCATCTACGAGCAGTACTTC.

This clone has a single count. The genes are TRBV11-2 and TRBJ2-7; no reliable D call. Trimming took 4 bases from V and 5 from J, leaving 6 bases between them. There are 11 residues in the CDR3. Germline CDR1 and CDR2: SGHAT and FQNNGV. CDR3 protein: CASSSFDEQYF. In DNA form, the CDR3 reads TGTGCCAGCAGCTCTTTCGACGAGCAGTACTTC.

This clone was recorded at least ten times. The chain joins TRBV19 to TRBJ1-1, with 11 bases aligning to TRBD1. From germline, CDR1 is LNHDA and CDR2 SQIVND (reference sequence). J lost 10 bases, V lost 4 bases, and 11 bases had no gene match. This CDR3 has 15 amino acids. The CDR3 DNA reads as TGTGCCAGTAGTAGAGGACAGGGGGCGCTGAGTGGAGCTTTCTTT. Its translation: CASSRGQGALSGAFF.

This chain joins TRBV2 and TRBJ2-3; D is undetermined. This CDR3 contains 12 residues. The germline CDR1 and CDR2 sequences are SNHLY and FYNNEI. The V gene lost 4 bases and the J gene lost 0 bases, with 2 bases spanning the gap. The CDR3 DNA sequence: TGTGCCAGCAGTGCTAGCACAGATACGCAGTATTTT. Its protein is CASSASTDTQYF.

This chain uses TRBV27 with TRBJ1-1; D gene ambiguous. V was clipped by 1 base and J by 1 base, with 7 bases between them. This CDR3 region has 14 residues. Germline CDR1 reads MNHEY; CDR2 reads SMNVEV (reference sequence). CDR3 nucleotide sequence: TGTGCCAGCAGTTTATTACAGAAGAACACTGAAGCTTTCTTT. Translation: CASSLLQKNTEAFF.

V and J are TRBV5-1 and TRBJ2-7, with no clear D. CDR3 length equals 12 residues. Trimming removed 6 bases at V and 0 bases at J, with 7 bases between. The germline CDR1 and CDR2 sequences are SGHRS and YFSETQ. CDR3 residues: CASTENSYEQYF. The CDR3 DNA is TGCGCCAGCACCGAGAACTCCTACGAGCAGTACTTC.

This chain joins TRBV6-1 and TRBJ1-1, with 9 bases lining up with TRBD1. There are 13 residues in the CDR3. Trimming cost V 3 bases and J 4 bases; bases outside gene matches: 0. Germline CDR1 MNHNS, CDR2 SASEGT. CDR3 coding DNA: TGTGCCAGCAGTGAGGGACAGGGCACTGAAGCTTTCTTT. It specifies CASSEGQGTEAFF.

The DNA for the CDR3 is TGTGCCAGCAGCCAAGCCCCGGGAGAGGGCTTCAATGAGCAGTTCTTC. Translating it yields CASSQAPGEGFNEQFF. J is TRBJ2-1 and V is TRBV4-2; D may be TRBD2 (6 bases). Trimming left V 1 base short and J 6 bases short, with 16 bases between. The germline V gene has CDR1 LGHNA and CDR2 YNFKEQ. This CDR3 is 16 amino acids long.

This sequence joins TRBV5-1 and TRBJ2-2; D call uncertain. From germline, CDR1 is SGHRS and CDR2 YFSETQ. V gave up 4 bases and J gave up 4 bases, with 11 bases separating them. This CDR3 comprises 14 residues. CDR3: CASSIWAGTGELFF. For the CDR3, the DNA is TGCGCCAGCAGCATCTGGGCCGGCACCGGGGAGCTGTTTTTT.

This rearrangement joins TRBV5-4 to TRBJ2-1; 7 nucleotides match TRBD2. Germline values: CDR1 SGHNT, CDR2 YYREEE (reference sequence). Unmatched junction bases numbered 9, after V lost 3 bases and J lost 0 bases. The CDR3 contains 17 residues. The CDR3 here is CASSSFFLADSYNEQFF. The CDR3 coding sequence is TGTGCCAGCAGCTCCTTCTTTCTAGCGGACTCCTACAATGAGCAGTTCTTC.